The rows below give T cell receptor beta chains drawn from one sample of a study of cytomegalovirus exposure and HLA in healthy donors. Here immunoSEQ multiplex PCR was the method, and the copy in TCRdb shows in-frame clones only, minus some. The sample holds a few hundred thousand clones, around 77% seen once. What was sequenced was PBMCs. Source of these receptors: a woman aged 25 to 45 in good health and CMV-seronegative. The CDR3 runs from the conserved cysteine through the conserved F or W. D genes are given only for firm matches. Rows give clone size only sometimes, using once, few, many, or a class for an expanded clone.

size: NA; length: 15; J: TRBJ2-7; V: TRBV6-6; D: TRBD1; DNA: TGTGCCAGCAGTTTATTTTCCGGGACAGCCTACGAGCAGTACTTC; CDR3: CASSLFSGTAYEQYF
size: few; length: 12; J: TRBJ2-1; V: TRBV6-1; D: NA; DNA: TGTGCCAGCAGTGAAATGGGTAGCGAGCAGTTCTTC; CDR3: CASSEMGSEQFF
size: NA; length: 16; J: TRBJ1-4; V: TRBV6-7; D: TRBD1; DNA: TGTGCCAGCAGAAAGACAGGGTATCCCGCTAATGAAAAACTGTTTTTT; CDR3: CASRKTGYPANEKLFF
size: NA; length: 17; J: TRBJ1-4; V: TRBV5-8; D: TRBD1; DNA: TGTGCCAGCAGCCCCTGGACAGGGACCCCAACTAATGAAAAACTGTTTTTT; CDR3: CASSPWTGTPTNEKLFF
size: few; length: 14; J: TRBJ1-1; V: TRBV5-4; D: NA; DNA: TGTGCCAGCACCCTGGACGGGGGGAACACTGAAGCTTTCTTT; CDR3: CASTLDGGNTEAFF
size: NA; length: 16; J: TRBJ1-1; V: TRBV5-4; D: NA; DNA: TGTGCCAGCAGCTCGTACAGGGTCCTCCTGAACACTGAAGCTTTCTTT; CDR3: CASSSYRVLLNTEAFF
size: NA; length: 15; J: TRBJ2-1; V: TRBV2; D: TRBD2; DNA: TGTGCCAGCAGAGCAAGCGGGGGCGACTACAATGAGCAGTTCTTC; CDR3: CASRASGGDYNEQFF
size: NA; length: 16; J: TRBJ2-7; V: TRBV18; D: TRBD2; DNA: TGTGCCAGCTCACCTAGTTCGGGGGGGAGCTCCTACGAGCAGTACTTC; CDR3: CASSPSSGGSSYEQYF
size: NA; length: 15; J: TRBJ2-3; V: TRBV18; D: NA; DNA: TGTGCCAGCTCACCATCTAGCGATCCCACAGATACGCAGTATTTT; CDR3: CASSPSSDPTDTQYF
size: NA; length: 13; J: TRBJ2-1; V: TRBV15; D: NA; DNA: TGTGCCACCAGCAGACGGGGACATTCTGAGCAGTTCTTC; CDR3: CATSRRGHSEQFF
size: once; length: 13; J: TRBJ2-7; V: TRBV30; D: TRBD1; DNA: TGTGCCCACCAACCGGGACAGTCCTACGAGCAGTACTTC; CDR3: CAHQPGQSYEQYF
size: NA; length: 15; J: TRBJ2-7; V: TRBV7-7; D: NA; DNA: TGTGCCAGCAGCGCCGAACTGGGGGGTTCCTACGAGCAGTACTTC; CDR3: CASSAELGGSYEQYF
size: few; length: 13; J: TRBJ2-3; V: TRBV29-1; D: NA; DNA: TGCAGCGGTGGACAGCCTAGCACAGATACGCAGTATTTT; CDR3: CSGGQPSTDTQYF
size: NA; length: 14; J: TRBJ2-7; V: TRBV18; D: TRBD1; DNA: TGTGCCAGCTCACCATACCGGGACAGCTACGAGCAGTACTTC; CDR3: CASSPYRDSYEQYF